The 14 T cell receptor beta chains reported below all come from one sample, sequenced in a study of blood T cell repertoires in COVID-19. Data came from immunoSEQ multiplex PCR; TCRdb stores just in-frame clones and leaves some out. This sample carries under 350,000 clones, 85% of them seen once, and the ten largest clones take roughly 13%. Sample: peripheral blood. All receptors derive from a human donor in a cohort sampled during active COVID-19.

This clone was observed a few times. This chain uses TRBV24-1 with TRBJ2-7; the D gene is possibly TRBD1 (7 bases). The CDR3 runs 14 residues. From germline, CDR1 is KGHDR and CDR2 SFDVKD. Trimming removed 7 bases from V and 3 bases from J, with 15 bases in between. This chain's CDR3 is CATSWSGDSYEQYF. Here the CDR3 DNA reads TGTGCCACCAGCTGGTCGGGGGACAGCTACGAGCAGTACTTC.

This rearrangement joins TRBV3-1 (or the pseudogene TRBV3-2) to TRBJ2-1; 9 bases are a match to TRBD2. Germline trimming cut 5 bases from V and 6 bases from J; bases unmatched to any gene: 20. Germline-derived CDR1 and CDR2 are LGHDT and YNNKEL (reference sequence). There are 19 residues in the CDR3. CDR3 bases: TGTGCCAGCAGCACCCCCGCGGGCGGGAGGGTTTGGTTTGGCAATGAGCAGTTCTTC. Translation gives CASSTPAGGRVWFGNEQFF.

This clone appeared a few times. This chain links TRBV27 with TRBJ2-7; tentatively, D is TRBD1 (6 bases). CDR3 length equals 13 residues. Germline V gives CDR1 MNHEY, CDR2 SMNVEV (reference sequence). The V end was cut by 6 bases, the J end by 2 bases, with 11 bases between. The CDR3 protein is CASSRTVPYEQYF. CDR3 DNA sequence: TGTGCCAGCAGCCGGACAGTTCCCTACGAGCAGTACTTC.

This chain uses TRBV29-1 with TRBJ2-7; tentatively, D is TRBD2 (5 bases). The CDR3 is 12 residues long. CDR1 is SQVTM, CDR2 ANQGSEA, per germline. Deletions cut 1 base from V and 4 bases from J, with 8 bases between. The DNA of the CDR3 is TGCAGCGTTGAAGCCGGAGGTTACGAGCAGTACTTC. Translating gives CSVEAGGYEQYF.

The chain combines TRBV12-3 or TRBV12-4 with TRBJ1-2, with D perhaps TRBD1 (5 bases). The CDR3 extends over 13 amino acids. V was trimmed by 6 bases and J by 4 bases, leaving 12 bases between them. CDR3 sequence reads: CASSSDSFYGYTF. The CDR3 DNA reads TGTGCCAGCAGCTCCGACAGTTTCTATGGCTACACCTTC.

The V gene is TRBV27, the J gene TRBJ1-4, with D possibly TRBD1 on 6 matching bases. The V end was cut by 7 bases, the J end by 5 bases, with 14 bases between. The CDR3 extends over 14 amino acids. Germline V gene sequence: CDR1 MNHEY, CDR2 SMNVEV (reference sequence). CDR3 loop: CASNSGQRNEKLFF. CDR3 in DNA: TGTGCCAGCAATTCTGGACAGCGCAATGAAAAACTGTTTTTT.

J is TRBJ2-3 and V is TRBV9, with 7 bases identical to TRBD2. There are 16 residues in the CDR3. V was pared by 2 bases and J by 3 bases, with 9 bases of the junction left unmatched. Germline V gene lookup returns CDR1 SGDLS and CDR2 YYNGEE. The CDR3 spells CASSVSPSGETDTQYF. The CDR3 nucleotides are TGTGCCAGCAGCGTTTCGCCCAGCGGGGAGACAGATACGCAGTATTTT.

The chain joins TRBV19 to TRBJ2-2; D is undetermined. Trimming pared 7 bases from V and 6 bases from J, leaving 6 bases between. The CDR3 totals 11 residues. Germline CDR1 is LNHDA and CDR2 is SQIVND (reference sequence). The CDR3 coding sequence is TGTGCCAGTACGATAGCCGGGGAGCTGTTTTTT. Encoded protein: CASTIAGELFF.

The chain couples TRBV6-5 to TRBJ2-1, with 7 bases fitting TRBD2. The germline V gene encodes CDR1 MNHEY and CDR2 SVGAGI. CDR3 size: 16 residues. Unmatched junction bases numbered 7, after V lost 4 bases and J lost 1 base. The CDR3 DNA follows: TGTGCCAGCAGTTCCAGGACTAGTGTATCCTACAATGAGCAGTTCTTC. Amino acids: CASSSRTSVSYNEQFF.

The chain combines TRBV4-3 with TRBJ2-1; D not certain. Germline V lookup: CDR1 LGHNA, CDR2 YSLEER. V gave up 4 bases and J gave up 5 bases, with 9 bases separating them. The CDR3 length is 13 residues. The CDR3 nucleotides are TGCGCCAGCAGCCGCACGACTGACAATGAGCAGTTCTTC. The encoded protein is CASSRTTDNEQFF.

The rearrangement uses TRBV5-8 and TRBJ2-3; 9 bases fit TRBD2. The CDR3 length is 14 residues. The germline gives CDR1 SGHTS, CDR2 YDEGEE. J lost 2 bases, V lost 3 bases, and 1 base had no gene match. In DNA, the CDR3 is TGTGCCAGCAGCTCGGGACTAGCCACAGATACGCAGTATTTT. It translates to CASSSGLATDTQYF.

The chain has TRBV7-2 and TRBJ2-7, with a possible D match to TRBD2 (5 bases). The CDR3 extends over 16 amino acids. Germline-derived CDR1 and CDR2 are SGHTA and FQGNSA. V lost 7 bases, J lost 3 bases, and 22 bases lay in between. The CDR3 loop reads CASNPRGPYPNYEQYF. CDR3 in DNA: TGTGCCAGCAACCCACGAGGGCCCTACCCTAACTACGAGCAGTACTTC.

In nucleotides, the CDR3 is TGTGCCAGCACTAAAATAGATACGCAGTATTTT. As protein: CASTKIDTQYF. The chain joins TRBV6-5 to TRBJ2-3; D gene unclear. Trimming stripped 7 bases from V and 5 bases from J, with 7 bases between. This CDR3 comprises 11 residues. In germline, CDR1 is MNHEY, CDR2 SVGAGI.

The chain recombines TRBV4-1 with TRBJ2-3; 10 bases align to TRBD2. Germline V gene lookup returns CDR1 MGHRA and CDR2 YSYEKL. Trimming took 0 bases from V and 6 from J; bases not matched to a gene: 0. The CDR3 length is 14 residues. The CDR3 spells CASSQETSGDTQYF. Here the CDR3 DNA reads TGCGCCAGCAGCCAAGAGACTAGCGGGGATACGCAGTATTTT.